A selection of T cell receptor beta chains follows, all from one sample in a study of T cell repertoires in ileal Crohn's disease. Using immunoSEQ multiplex PCR, the repertoire was profiled, and TCRdb retains in-frame clones only, with some absent. The table records around 15,000 clones, 80% of them present only once. Sequenced: ileal tissue. The source of these receptors is an adult with Crohn's disease. The CDR3 runs from the conserved cysteine through the conserved F or W. The order of the fields is V gene, D gene, J gene, CDR3 protein. D genes are given only for firm matches.

v_gene: TRBV19
d_gene: TRBD1
j_gene: TRBJ1-1
CDR3aa: CASSIKTGPITEAFF

v_gene: TRBV5-1
d_gene: NA
j_gene: TRBJ1-5
CDR3aa: CASSNRESNQPQHF

v_gene: TRBV7-9
d_gene: TRBD2
j_gene: TRBJ2-5
CDR3aa: CASSLAGGETQYF

v_gene: TRBV5-4
d_gene: NA
j_gene: TRBJ2-7
CDR3aa: CASSAAGQWTEQYF

v_gene: TRBV30
d_gene: TRBD1
j_gene: TRBJ2-2
CDR3aa: CAWSATGLTGELFF

v_gene: TRBV19
d_gene: TRBD1
j_gene: TRBJ2-1
CDR3aa: CASSMTGEAYNEQFF

v_gene: TRBV2
d_gene: NA
j_gene: TRBJ1-1
CDR3aa: CASSPIRGNTEAFF

v_gene: TRBV28
d_gene: NA
j_gene: TRBJ1-5
CDR3aa: CASGPVLSNQPQHF

v_gene: TRBV7-7
d_gene: NA
j_gene: TRBJ2-7
CDR3aa: CASSLGSANYEQYF

v_gene: TRBV7-9
d_gene: NA
j_gene: TRBJ2-5
CDR3aa: CASSLGRQETQYF

v_gene: TRBV6-6
d_gene: NA
j_gene: TRBJ1-2
CDR3aa: CASNPGFLYGYTF

v_gene: TRBV6-5
d_gene: NA
j_gene: TRBJ2-2
CDR3aa: CASRGLGELFF

v_gene: TRBV7-8
d_gene: NA
j_gene: TRBJ2-3
CDR3aa: CASIPTRIYTDTQYF

v_gene: TRBV15
d_gene: NA
j_gene: TRBJ1-5
CDR3aa: CATSPAGGASNQPQHF

v_gene: TRBV5-1
d_gene: NA
j_gene: TRBJ2-7
CDR3aa: CASSSREAYEQYF

v_gene: TRBV5-8
d_gene: TRBD2
j_gene: TRBJ2-3
CDR3aa: CASSWSGTPDTQYF

v_gene: TRBV28
d_gene: NA
j_gene: TRBJ1-5
CDR3aa: CASSPLNSNQPQHF

v_gene: TRBV11-2
d_gene: NA
j_gene: TRBJ1-1
CDR3aa: CASSPRSGTEAFF

v_gene: TRBV5-1
d_gene: TRBD1
j_gene: TRBJ1-1
CDR3aa: CASSLGTANTEAFF

v_gene: TRBV2
d_gene: TRBD1
j_gene: TRBJ2-2
CDR3aa: CASSRDRGVAGELFF

v_gene: TRBV29-1
d_gene: TRBD2
j_gene: TRBJ2-1
CDR3aa: CSVYPAGYNEQFF

v_gene: TRBV7-2
d_gene: TRBD2
j_gene: TRBJ2-7
CDR3aa: CASSLFASGLDSYEQYF

v_gene: TRBV10-2
d_gene: TRBD2
j_gene: TRBJ2-3
CDR3aa: CASRLGLATDTQYF